This T cell receptor (beta chain) was obtained from a study of blood T cell repertoires in COVID-19. Whole-study context: Donors in the United States, Italy and Spain gave samples during acute or convalescent COVID-19. In each case, the material was cDNA or gDNA derived from T cells, B-cell-depleted T cells, or PBMCs.

Clones were sequenced by immunoSEQ multiplex PCR, and TCRdb holds only the in-frame ones, with some missing. The repertoire consists of 250,000 to 300,000 clones, with roughly 93% occurring once and the leading ten covering approximately 2.5%. Trimming took 5 bases from V and 12 from J; bases not matched to a gene: 8. The CDR3 runs to 13 residues. This study enrolled people aged roughly 18 to 89 from around 26 US geographic areas. The rearrangement joins TRBV12-3 or TRBV12-4 to TRBJ2-7; 12 nucleotides match TRBD2. Sequencing used PBMCs or T cells enriched from blood (not recorded which). The clonotype originates from a woman in her thirties or forties with acute COVID-19. The DNA for the CDR3 is TGTGCCAGCAGTCCGGGACTAGCGGGCCCGGGGTACTTC. Its protein product is CASSPGLAGPGYF.